These 20 T cell receptor beta chains share one sample of origin, sequenced in a study of blood T cell repertoires in COVID-19 (TCRdb year 2020). The library was produced with the immunoSEQ multiplex PCR assay. Not all clones reach the TCRdb copy of this immuneACCESS table, which keeps in-frame sequences only. Checked studies attribute under half of the gap to unresolved V genes and leave the rest unexplained. Present in this sample are 150,000 or so clones, around 90% of which were seen just once. Under 4.5% of the sample is held by the ten biggest clonotypes. The sample comprised PBMCs or T cells enriched from blood (not recorded which). All receptors derive from a woman aged 40 to 49 who had been exposed to COVID-19.

V gene TRBV10-3 combines with J gene TRBJ1-6, with D perhaps TRBD1 (5 bases). Trimming removed 8 bases at V and 9 bases at J, with 17 bases between. CDR1 is ENHRY, CDR2 SYGVKD, per germline. The CDR3 has 14 amino acids. CDR3 coding DNA: TGTGCCATCCAATCGGGGGGGAGGAGTTCACCCCTCCACTTT. Encoded protein: CAIQSGGRSSPLHF.

The rearrangement uses TRBV9 and TRBJ2-3; 15 bases line up with TRBD2. Trimming took 1 base from V and 0 from J; bases not matched to a gene: 3. This CDR3 comprises 18 residues. CDR1 and CDR2 from the germline V gene are SGDLS and YYNGEE. Here the CDR3 DNA reads TGTGCCAGCAGCGTAAGAGGACTAGCGGGGGGGAGCACAGATACGCAGTATTTT. Translation: CASSVRGLAGGSTDTQYF.

The chain couples TRBV6-6 to TRBJ1-1; TRBD1 agrees at 12 bases. Germline CDR1 reads MNHNY; CDR2 reads SVGAGI (reference sequence). The CDR3 length is 15 residues. V lost 5 bases to trimming and J lost 11 bases; unmatched junction nucleotides: 12. CDR3 coding DNA: TGTGCCAGCAGTCTAATAGGGACAGGGGGCGCGGGGGCTTTCTTT. This encodes CASSLIGTGGAGAFF.

Comments on this clone: Different DNA sequences within this sample yield the same CDR3. This sequence joins TRBV18 and TRBJ1-4, with 10 positions matching TRBD1. The V segment lost 0 bases and the J segment 5 bases; nucleotides outside the gene matches: 0. Germline V gives CDR1 KGHSH, CDR2 LQKENI. This CDR3 region has 15 residues. DNA for the CDR3: TGTGCCAGCTCACCACCGGGACAGGGGAATGAAAAACTGTTTTTT. Its translation is CASSPPGQGNEKLFF.

This chain links TRBV5-1 with TRBJ1-6; D ambiguous. CDR1 SGHRS and CDR2 YFSETQ come from the germline V gene. V was clipped by 0 bases and J by 9 bases, with 7 bases between them. CDR3 size: 13 residues. The CDR3 DNA follows: TGCGCCAGCAGCTTGGACAGCCTTTCACCCCTCCACTTT. The encoded protein is CASSLDSLSPLHF. Combining the CDR3 with reference TRBV5-1 and TRBJ1-6 gives the whole variable domain KAGVTQTPRYLIKTRGQQVTLSCSPISGHRSVSWYQQTPGQGLQFLFEYFSETQRNKGNFPGRFSGRQFSNSRSEMNVSTLELGDSALYLCASSLDSLSPLHFGNGTRLTVT.

This chain links TRBV27 with TRBJ2-7; TRBD2 matches at 7 bases. The CDR3 has 17 residues. CDR1 and CDR2 from the germline V gene are MNHEY and SMNVEV (reference sequence). Trimming removed 2 bases from V and 2 bases from J; junction bases left unmatched: 12. This CDR3 reads CASSLMSGGRRTYEQYF. Written as DNA, the CDR3 is TGTGCCAGCAGTTTAATGTCCGGCGGGAGACGAACCTACGAGCAGTACTTC.

This chain joins TRBV19 and TRBJ1-1; tentative D call: TRBD1 (6 bases). This CDR3 spans 14 amino acids. Germline V gene lookup returns CDR1 LNHDA and CDR2 SQIVND (reference sequence). Trimming cost V 5 bases and J 2 bases, with 12 bases left between them. The CDR3 loop is CASSPQDRNTEAFF. Written as DNA, the CDR3 is TGTGCCAGTAGTCCCCAGGACAGAAACACTGAAGCTTTCTTT.

J is TRBJ1-5 and V is TRBV7-9; a weak D match, TRBD1 (6 bases). In germline, CDR1 is SEHNR, CDR2 FQNEAQ (reference sequence). The CDR3 length is 14 residues. V lost 5 bases and J lost 4, with 12 bases in between. The CDR3 spells CASSRGQENQPQHF. CDR3 nucleotide sequence: TGTGCCAGCAGCCGGGGACAAGAAAATCAGCCCCAGCATTTT.

The chain carries TRBV5-6 and TRBJ2-2; TRBD1 is a possible D gene (5 bases). V was shortened by 10 bases and J by 6 bases, with 13 bases between the two germline ends. The CDR3 contains 12 residues. Germline-derived CDR1 and CDR2 are SGHDT and YYEEEE. CDR3 sequence (DNA): TGTGCCTCAGGGTGGTTGGCCGGGGAGCTGTTTTTT. Protein product: CASGWLAGELFF.

In nucleotides, the CDR3 is TGTGCCAGCAGCTACGCGAATCAGGGGGCAGAGACCCAGTACTTC. Protein product: CASSYANQGAETQYF. The rearrangement links TRBV7-9 to TRBJ2-5, with TRBD1 matching over 8 bases. In germline, CDR1 is SEHNR, CDR2 FQNEAQ (reference sequence). This CDR3 region has 15 residues. Germline trimming cut 4 bases from V and 4 bases from J; bases unmatched to any gene: 8.

J is TRBJ1-3 and V is TRBV27; 7 bases match TRBD1. This CDR3 comprises 14 residues. CDR1 and CDR2 from the germline V gene are MNHEY and SMNVEV (reference sequence). Trimming cost V 6 bases and J 4 bases; bases outside gene matches: 6. The CDR3 protein is CASSADREGNTIYF. The CDR3 nucleotides read TGTGCCAGCAGCGCCGACAGGGAAGGAAACACCATATATTTT.

The chain is built from TRBV5-5 and TRBJ1-5; D is unresolved. The germline V gene has CDR1 SGHKS and CDR2 YYEKEE (reference sequence). Between the trimmed V and J ends, which lost 0 bases and 5 bases, there was a span of 9 bases. This CDR3 comprises 14 residues. CDR3 sequence (DNA): TGTGCCAGCAGCTTGGGGCTCCACGATCAGCCCCAGCATTTT. Its translation: CASSLGLHDQPQHF.

This chain connects TRBV6-2 or TRBV6-3 to TRBJ1-1; 8 bases line up with TRBD1. The CDR3 covers 15 residues. The V gene's germline CDR1 is MNHEY and CDR2 SVGEGT. V shed 5 bases, J shed 4 bases, and the junction held 9 bases outside the gene matches. CDR3 in DNA: TGTGCCAGCAGTCCAAGACAGGGGATGGGCACTGAAGCTTTCTTT. Protein product: CASSPRQGMGTEAFF.

J is TRBJ2-7 and V is TRBV12-3 or TRBV12-4; TRBD2 agrees at 12 bases. The CDR3 runs to 13 residues. V lost 8 bases to trimming and J lost 3 bases; unmatched junction nucleotides: 2. This CDR3 is CASRTSGIYEQYF. The CDR3 DNA is TGTGCCAGCCGGACTAGCGGGATCTACGAGCAGTACTTC.

This chain connects TRBV4-1 to TRBJ2-7, with 8 bases that match TRBD2. This CDR3 spans 14 amino acids. Germline-derived CDR1 and CDR2 are MGHRA and YSYEKL. V was pared by 1 base and J by 1 base, with 0 bases of the junction left unmatched. The CDR3 here is CASSQAGGSYEQYF. The CDR3 coding sequence is TGCGCCAGCAGCCAAGCGGGGGGGTCCTACGAGCAGTACTTC.

The CDR3 nucleotides read TGTGCCAGCAGCAGCGGGAGGGCCTACAATGAGCAGTTCTTC. It translates to CASSSGRAYNEQFF. This chain uses TRBV5-8 with TRBJ2-1; 10 bases align to TRBD2. CDR1 and CDR2 (germline): SGHTS, YDEGEE. Trimming removed 4 bases from V and 2 bases from J; junction bases left unmatched: 0. This CDR3 is built from 14 residues. Combining the CDR3 with reference TRBV5-8 and TRBJ2-1 gives the whole variable domain EAGVTQSPTHLIKTRGQQATLRCSPISGHTSVYWYQQALGLGLQFLLWYDEGEERNRGNFPPRFSGRQFPNYSSELNVNALELEDSALYLCASSSGRAYNEQFFGPGTRLTVL.

A single count supports this clone. V and J are TRBV7-2 and TRBJ1-2; 7 nucleotides agree with TRBD1. Germline trimming cut 4 bases from V and 3 bases from J; bases unmatched to any gene: 5. CDR1 and CDR2 from the germline V gene are SGHTA and FQGNSA. CDR3 length equals 14 residues. CDR3 amino acids: CASSYQGGDYGYTF. CDR3 nucleotides: TGTGCCAGCAGCTATCAGGGGGGTGACTATGGCTACACCTTC. Filled out from reference TRBV7-2 and TRBJ1-2, the complete variable domain reads GAGVSQSPSNKVTEKGKDVELRCDPISGHTALYWYRQSLGQGLEFLIYFQGNSAPDKSGLPSDRFSAERTGGSVSTLTIQRTQQEDSAVYLCASSYQGGDYGYTFGSGTRLTVV.

The rearrangement joins TRBV3-1 (or the pseudogene TRBV3-2) to TRBJ2-5; D is ambiguous. The CDR3 sequence is 14 residues long. The V gene's germline CDR1 is LGHDT and CDR2 YNNKEL (reference sequence). V was cut by 4 bases and J by 2 bases, with 11 bases left in between. The CDR3 DNA follows: TGTGCCAGCAGCCTCAGACTGGCACAAGAGACCCAGTACTTC. The encoded protein is CASSLRLAQETQYF.

The chain carries TRBV29-1 and TRBJ1-3; D unclear. V lost 4 bases, J lost 0 bases, and 7 bases lay in between. The CDR3 extends over 13 amino acids. Germline values: CDR1 SQVTM, CDR2 ANQGSEA. CDR3 in amino acids: CSVGRDSGNTIYF. CDR3 nucleotides: TGCAGCGTTGGGAGGGACTCTGGAAACACCATATATTTT. Complete variable domain (other parts from reference TRBV29-1 and TRBJ1-3): SAVISQKPSRDICQRGTSLTIQCQVDSQVTMMFWYRQQPGQSLTLIATANQGSEATYESGFVIDKFPISRPNLTFSTLTVSNMSPEDSSIYLCSVGRDSGNTIYFGEGSWLTVV.

The chain combines TRBV11-3 with TRBJ1-1, with D tentatively TRBD1 (5 bases). Germline V lookup: CDR1 SGHNT, CDR2 YENEEA. This CDR3 region has 13 residues. Trimming stripped 6 bases from V and 1 base from J, with 9 bases between. The DNA of the CDR3 is TGTGCCAGCAGGGGGCCAAGGAACACTGAAGCTTTCTTT. Its protein product is CASRGPRNTEAFF.